What follows is one T cell receptor beta chain and its context. These data belong to a study of cytomegalovirus exposure and HLA in healthy donors. Study-wide background: Genotyping showed around 80% of roughly 400 donors falling in the Caucasian-associated ancestry cluster.

The CDR3 covers 12 residues. The V and J ends lost 8 bases and 3 bases respectively, with 11 bases between them. Germline-derived CDR1 and CDR2 are MNHNS and SASEGT. Primers included in the PCR were 60 Vbeta and 13 Jbeta primers. Some clones are missing from TCRdb's copy, which holds only in-frame ones; the method was immunoSEQ multiplex PCR. Among about 130,000 clones listed, about 80% were seen once. The chain combines TRBV6-1 with TRBJ2-7; possible D gene TRBD1, 6 bases. This TCR was recovered from a woman in her 50s in good health and CMV-seronegative. The source material was PBMCs. The CDR3 loop reads CASRDKVYEQYV. In DNA, the CDR3 is TGTGCCAGCCGGGACAAGGTCTACGAGCAGTACGTC.